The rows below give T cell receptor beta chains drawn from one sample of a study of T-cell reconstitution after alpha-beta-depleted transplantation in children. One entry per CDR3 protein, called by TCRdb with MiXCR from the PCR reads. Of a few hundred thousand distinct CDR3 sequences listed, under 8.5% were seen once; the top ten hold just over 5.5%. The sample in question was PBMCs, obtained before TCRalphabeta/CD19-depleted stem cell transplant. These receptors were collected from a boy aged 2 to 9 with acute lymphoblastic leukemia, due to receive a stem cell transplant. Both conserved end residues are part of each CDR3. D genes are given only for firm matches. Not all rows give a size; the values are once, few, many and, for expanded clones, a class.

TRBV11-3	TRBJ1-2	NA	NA	CASSFTGGDYGYTF	TGTGCCAGCAGCTTCACGGGGGGCGACTATGGCTACACCTTC
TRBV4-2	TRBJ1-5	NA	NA	CASSPQPGTRYSNQPQHF	TGTGCCAGCAGCCCTCAGCCCGGGACACGGTATAGCAATCAGCCCCAGCATTTT
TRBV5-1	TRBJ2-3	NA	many	CASSFGASTDTQYF	TGCGCCAGCAGCTTTGGGGCAAGCACAGATACGCAGTATTTT
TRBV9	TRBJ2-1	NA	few	CASSVDGNSYNEQFF	TGTGCCAGCAGCGTGGATGGGAACTCCTACAATGAGCAGTTCTTC
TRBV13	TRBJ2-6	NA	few	CASSAQSSGANVLTF	TGTGCCAGCAGCGCACAGAGCTCTGGGGCCAACGTCCTGACTTTC
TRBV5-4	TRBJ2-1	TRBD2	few	CAQKSGTSDYNEQFF	TGTGCCCAGAAGTCTGGGACTAGCGACTACAATGAGCAGTTCTTC
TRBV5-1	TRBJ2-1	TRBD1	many	CASSLPDRRQFF	TGCGCCAGCAGCCTACCGGACAGGAGGCAGTTCTTC
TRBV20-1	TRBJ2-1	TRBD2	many	CSAERGGLNEQFF	TGCAGTGCCGAGCGGGGGGGCCTCAATGAGCAGTTCTTC
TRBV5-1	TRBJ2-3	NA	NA	CASSLDETGSRSADTQYF	TGCGCCAGCAGCTTGGATGAAACAGGATCTCGTAGTGCAGATACGCAGTATTTT
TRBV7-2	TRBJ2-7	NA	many	CASSLAAVVSYEQYF	TGTGCCAGCAGCTTAGCGGCCGTGGTCTCCTACGAGCAGTACTTC
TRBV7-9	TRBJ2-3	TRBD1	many	CASSLTGADTQYF	TGTGCCAGCAGTTTGACAGGGGCCGATACGCAGTATTTT
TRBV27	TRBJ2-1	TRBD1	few	CASRRGQSSSYNEQFF	TGTGCCAGCAGACGGGGACAGTCTAGCTCCTACAATGAGCAGTTCTTC
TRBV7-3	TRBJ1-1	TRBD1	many	CASSRGQGNTEAFF	TGTGCCAGCAGCAGAGGACAGGGGAACACTGAAGCTTTCTTT
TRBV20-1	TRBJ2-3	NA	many	CSARFLNTQYF	TGCAGTGCTAGGTTTCTAAATACGCAGTATTTT
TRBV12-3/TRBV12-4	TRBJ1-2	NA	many	CASSFTGSSGYTF	TGTGCCAGCAGTTTTACAGGGTCTTCTGGCTACACCTTC
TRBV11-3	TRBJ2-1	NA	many	CASSPGDGGYNEQFF	TGTGCCAGCAGCCCGGGGGACGGCGGCTACAATGAGCAGTTCTTC
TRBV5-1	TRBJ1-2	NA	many	CASSLTGSGYTF	TGCGCCAGCAGCTTGACAGGGAGCGGCTACACCTTC
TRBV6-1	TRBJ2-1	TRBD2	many	CASSTPRTSGHNEQFF	TGTGCCAGCAGTACCCCCCGAACTAGCGGACACAATGAGCAGTTCTTC
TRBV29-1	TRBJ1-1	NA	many	CSGHGQPNTEAFF	TGCAGCGGGCATGGACAGCCGAACACTGAAGCTTTCTTT
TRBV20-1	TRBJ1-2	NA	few	CSARHRASVRGYTF	TGCAGTGCTAGGCACAGGGCGTCAGTGAGGGGCTACACCTTC
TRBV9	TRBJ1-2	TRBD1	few	CASSEPGQGYGYTF	TGTGCCAGCAGCGAACCGGGACAGGGGTATGGCTACACCTTC
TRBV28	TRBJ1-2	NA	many	CASGPRFTGFSGYTF	TGTGCCAGCGGACCACGCTTTACAGGGTTTAGCGGCTACACCTTC
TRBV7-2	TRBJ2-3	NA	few	CASSSPSHGDTQYF	TGTGCCAGCAGCTCCCCAAGCCACGGGGATACGCAGTATTTT
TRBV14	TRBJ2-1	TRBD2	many	CASSQGHGAGGSSYNEQFF	TGTGCCAGCAGCCAAGGTCACGGAGCGGGGGGCAGCTCCTACAATGAGCAGTTCTTC
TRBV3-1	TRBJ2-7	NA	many	CASSQDLHFYEQYF	TGTGCCAGCAGCCAAGACCTGCATTTCTACGAGCAGTACTTC
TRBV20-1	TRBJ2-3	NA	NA	CSARGIIVAATTDTQYF	TGCAGTGCTAGAGGAATCATAGTAGCGGCAACCACAGATACGCAGTATTTT
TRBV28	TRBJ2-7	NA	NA	CASRSREYEQYF	TGTGCCAGTCGGTCCAGGGAGTACGAGCAGTACTTC
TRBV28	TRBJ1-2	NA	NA	CASLQLTQGHGYTF	TGTGCCAGCCTCCAACTAACTCAGGGGCATGGCTACACCTTC
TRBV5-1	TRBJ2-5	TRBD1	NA	CASSLGQGKTQYF	TGCGCCAGCAGTCTGGGACAGGGTAAGACCCAGTACTTC
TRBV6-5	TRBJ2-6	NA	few	CASSLPGANVLTF	TGTGCCAGCAGCTTACCTGGGGCCAACGTCCTGACTTTC
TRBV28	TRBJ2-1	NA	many	CASSSRGWQFF	TGTGCCAGCAGTTCCCGGGGGTGGCAGTTCTTC
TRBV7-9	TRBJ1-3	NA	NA	CASSLDLSGNTIYF	TGTGCCAGCAGCTTGGATCTCTCTGGAAACACCATATATTTT
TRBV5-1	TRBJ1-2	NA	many	CASGHGTLILDYGYTF	TGCGCCAGCGGCCACGGGACCCTCATACTTGACTATGGCTACACCTTC
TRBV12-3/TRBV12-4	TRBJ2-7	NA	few	CASSPLSDPYEQYF	TGTGCCAGCAGCCCCCTATCGGACCCCTACGAGCAGTACTTC
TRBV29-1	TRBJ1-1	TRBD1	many	CSARSGTENTEAFF	TGCAGCGCACGATCCGGGACAGAGAACACTGAAGCTTTCTTT
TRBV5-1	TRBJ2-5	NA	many	CASSRSRPIQETQYF	TGCGCCAGCAGCCGGAGCAGACCGATTCAAGAGACCCAGTACTTC
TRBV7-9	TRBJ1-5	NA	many	CASSLEGVNQPQHF	TGTGCCAGCAGCTTAGAGGGGGTCAATCAGCCCCAGCATTTT
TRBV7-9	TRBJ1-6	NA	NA	CASSPEGGSPLHF	TGTGCCAGCAGCCCGGAGGGGGGGTCACCCCTCCACTTT
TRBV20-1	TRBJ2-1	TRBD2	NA	CSANPLSGRVAIEQFF	TGCAGTGCCAATCCTCTTAGCGGGAGGGTGGCCATCGAGCAGTTCTTC
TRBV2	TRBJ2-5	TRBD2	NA	CASSPGLAGRGETQYF	TGTGCCAGCAGTCCGGGACTAGCGGGGAGGGGGGAGACCCAGTACTTC